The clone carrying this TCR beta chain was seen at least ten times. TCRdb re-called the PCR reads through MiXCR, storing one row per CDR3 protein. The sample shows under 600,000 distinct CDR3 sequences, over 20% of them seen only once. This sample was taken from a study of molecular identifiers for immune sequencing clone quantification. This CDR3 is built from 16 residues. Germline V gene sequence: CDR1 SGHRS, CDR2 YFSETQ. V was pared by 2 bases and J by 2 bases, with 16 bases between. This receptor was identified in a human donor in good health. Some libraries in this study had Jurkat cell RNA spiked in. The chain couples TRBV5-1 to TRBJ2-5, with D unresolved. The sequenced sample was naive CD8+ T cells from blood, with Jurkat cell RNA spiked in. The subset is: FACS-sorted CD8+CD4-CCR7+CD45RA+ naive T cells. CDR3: CASSFGMAEVQETQYF. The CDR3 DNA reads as TGCGCCAGCAGCTTCGGTATGGCAGAAGTACAAGAGACCCAGTACTTC.